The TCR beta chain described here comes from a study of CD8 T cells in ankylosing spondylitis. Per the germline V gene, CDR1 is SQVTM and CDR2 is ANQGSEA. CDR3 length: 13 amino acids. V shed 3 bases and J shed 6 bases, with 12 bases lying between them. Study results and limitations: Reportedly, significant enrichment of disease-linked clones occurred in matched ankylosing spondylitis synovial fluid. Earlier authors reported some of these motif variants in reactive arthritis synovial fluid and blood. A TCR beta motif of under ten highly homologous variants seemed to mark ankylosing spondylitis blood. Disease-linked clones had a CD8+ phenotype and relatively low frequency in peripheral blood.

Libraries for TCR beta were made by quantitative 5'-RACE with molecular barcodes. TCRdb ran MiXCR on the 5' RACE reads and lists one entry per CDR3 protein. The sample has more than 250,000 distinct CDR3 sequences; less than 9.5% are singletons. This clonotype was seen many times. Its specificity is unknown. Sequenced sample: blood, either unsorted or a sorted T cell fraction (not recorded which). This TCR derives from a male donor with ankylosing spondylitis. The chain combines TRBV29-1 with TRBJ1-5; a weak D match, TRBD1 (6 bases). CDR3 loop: CSVDRGEGQPQHF. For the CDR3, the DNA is TGCAGCGTTGACAGGGGCGAGGGTCAGCCCCAGCATTTT. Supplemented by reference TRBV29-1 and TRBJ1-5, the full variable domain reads SAVISQKPSRDICQRGTSLTIQCQVDSQVTMMFWYRQQPGQSLTLIATANQGSEATYESGFVIDKFPISRPNLTFSTLTVSNMSPEDSSIYLCSVDRGEGQPQHFGDGTRLSIL.